This passage covers 17 T cell receptor beta chains from one sample sequenced in a study of shared clonotypes between healthy human individuals. The repertoire was sequenced with immunoSEQ multiplex PCR; TCRdb's copy has only in-frame clones and lacks some. The sample holds approximately 1,000,000 clones, 70% to 80% seen once. Material for sequencing was memory CD4+ T cells from PBMCs. Subset in this sample: CD45RA-negative fraction. These receptor sequences come from a man between 18 and 29 years old in good health. Some clones in this sample may be carry-over from other donors' samples.

V and J are TRBV5-1 and TRBJ2-3; 8 bases agree with TRBD1. The V segment lost 0 bases and the J segment 2 bases; nucleotides outside the gene matches: 2. CDR1 and CDR2 (germline): SGHRS, YFSETQ. CDR3 length equals 15 residues. The CDR3 DNA follows: TGCGCCAGCAGCTTGGGGACAGGGCCCACAGATACGCAGTATTTT. Its translation: CASSLGTGPTDTQYF.

CDR3 region: CASSLGGATSGEKLFF. The CDR3 DNA is TGTGCCAGCAGCTTAGGGGGGGCAACCTCGGGTGAAAAACTGTTTTTT. The rearrangement uses TRBV5-4 and TRBJ1-4; D may be TRBD1 (6 bases). This CDR3 comprises 16 residues. Germline V CDR1 and CDR2: SGHNT, YYREEE (reference sequence). V was clipped by 2 bases and J by 7 bases, with 18 bases between them.

CDR3 region: CASSQGLGNEKLFF. The DNA of the CDR3 is TGCGCCAGCAGCCAGGGATTAGGGAATGAAAAACTGTTTTTT. This chain joins TRBV4-1 and TRBJ1-4; no firm D call. The CDR3 runs to 14 residues. Trimming left V 3 bases short and J 5 bases short, with 10 bases between. CDR1 and CDR2 from the germline V gene are MGHRA and YSYEKL.

The rearrangement uses TRBV2 and TRBJ2-3, with a weak D call TRBD2 (6 bases). Germline V gene data show CDR1 as SNHLY and CDR2 as FYNNEI. Trimming pared 0 bases from V and 6 bases from J, leaving 19 bases between. This CDR3 is built from 17 residues. This CDR3 is CASSEAGGSPEGDTQYF. The CDR3 DNA is TGTGCCAGCAGTGAAGCGGGGGGTAGCCCTGAGGGGGATACGCAGTATTTT.

V is TRBV30 and J is TRBJ2-7; D is possibly TRBD2 (7 bases). V was clipped by 5 bases and J by 3 bases, with 17 bases between them. Germline CDR1 GTSNPN, CDR2 SVGIG (reference sequence). This CDR3 region has 14 residues. The CDR3 DNA reads as TGTGCCTGGGCTAGGGAGGGGGTAGGCTACGAGCAGTACTTC. It is translated as CAWAREGVGYEQYF.

This clone was picked up a small number of times. The chain is built from TRBV11-1 and TRBJ2-3, with 7 bases aligning to TRBD2. Trimming cost V 2 bases and J 2 bases; bases outside gene matches: 13. The germline V gene has CDR1 SGHAT and CDR2 FQDESV (reference sequence). This CDR3 contains 18 residues. CDR3 loop: CASSLLAGVVSLTDTQYF. The CDR3 DNA sequence: TGTGCCAGCAGCTTACTCGCGGGAGTGGTTTCTCTCACAGATACGCAGTATTTT.

The rearrangement joins TRBV5-6 to TRBJ1-2, with unresolved D. V lost 3 bases to trimming and J lost 6 bases, with 18 bases between them. The V gene's germline CDR1 is SGHDT and CDR2 YYEEEE. This CDR3 spans 15 amino acids. The CDR3 bases are TGTGCCAGCAGCTCTCTCAGTGGAAGGATGAATGGCTACACCTTC. Its translation is CASSSLSGRMNGYTF. The full variable domain, in which reference TRBV5-6 and TRBJ1-2 provide the parts outside the CDR3, is DAGVTQSPTHLIKTRGQQVTLRCSPKSGHDTVSWYQQALGQGPQFIFQYYEEEERQRGNFPDRFSGHQFPNYSSELNVNALLLGDSALYLCASSSLSGRMNGYTFGSGTRLTVV.

The chain links TRBV6-4 to TRBJ1-1; TRBD1 aligns across 10 bases. V shed 6 bases and J 3 bases; nucleotides not matched to a gene: 4. Germline lookup yields CDR1 MRHNA and CDR2 SNTAGT. This CDR3 spans 14 amino acids. The CDR3 protein is CASSRGQGDTEAFF. The CDR3, as DNA: TGTGCCAGCAGCCGAGGACAGGGGGACACTGAAGCTTTCTTT.

Notes on this clone: Other DNA sequences in the same sample also yield this CDR3. The rearrangement joins TRBV6-5 to TRBJ1-2, with 7 bases that match TRBD1. The CDR3 has 13 amino acids. Unmatched junction bases numbered 0, after V lost 2 bases and J lost 3 bases. Germline V gives CDR1 MNHEY, CDR2 SVGAGI. CDR3 nucleotide sequence: TGTGCCAGCAGTTACACAGGGGACTATGGCTACACCTTC. Its protein is CASSYTGDYGYTF.

This chain uses TRBV6-6 with TRBJ1-2, with 8 nucleotides matching TRBD1. CDR1 is MNHNY, CDR2 SVGAGI, per germline (reference sequence). V trimming: 5 bases; J trimming: 4 bases; junction bases outside the gene matches: 9. The CDR3 is made up of 15 amino acids. In DNA form, the CDR3 reads TGTGCCAGCAGTAAACAAACAGGGGGAGGCTATGGCTACACCTTC. Residues: CASSKQTGGGYGYTF.

The V call is TRBV7-2, the J call TRBJ2-1; 9 positions agree with TRBD2. Germline CDR1 reads SGHTA; CDR2 reads FQGNSA. J was trimmed by 2 bases and V by 0 bases; bases with no gene match: 5. The CDR3 covers 17 residues. The CDR3 sequence: CASSLAPSSGTYNEQFF. In DNA form, the CDR3 reads TGTGCCAGCAGCTTAGCGCCCTCTAGCGGGACCTACAATGAGCAGTTCTTC.

The sample holds a few counts of this clone. The chain is built from TRBV11-2 and TRBJ2-2; 14 positions agree with TRBD2. The CDR3 runs to 18 residues. J gave up 5 bases and V 3 bases, and 8 bases lay outside the gene matches. CDR1 and CDR2 from the germline V gene are SGHAT and FQNNGV. This CDR3 reads CASSFSTSGRARTGELFF. In DNA, the CDR3 is TGTGCCAGCAGCTTTTCGACTAGCGGGAGGGCCAGGACCGGGGAGCTGTTTTTT.

About this clone itself: This may be a read error: a much more frequent sequence differs by one nucleotide. Different DNA sequences within this sample yield the same CDR3. The chain carries TRBV5-1 and TRBJ2-1; 11 bases align to TRBD2. This CDR3 spans 15 amino acids. The junction had 3 bases not matched to a gene; V was cut back by 3 bases and J by 4 bases. Germline CDR1 is SGHRS and CDR2 is YFSETQ. In DNA form, the CDR3 reads TGCGCCAGCAGCTCCGGGACTAGCGGTTACAATGAGCAGTTCTTC. Residues: CASSSGTSGYNEQFF.

The CDR3 loop is CASSLYYRRGTEAFF. In nucleotides, the CDR3 is TGTGCCAGCAGTTTATATTACAGGAGAGGCACTGAAGCTTTCTTT. V and J are TRBV28 and TRBJ1-1; the D gene is possibly TRBD1 (5 bases). Looked up from germline, CDR1 is MDHEN and CDR2 is SYDVKM. Trimming pared 1 base from V and 4 bases from J, leaving 13 bases between. The CDR3 runs to 15 residues.

J is TRBJ2-3 and V is TRBV5-1, with a weak D call TRBD1 (6 bases). The ends were cut back, 4 bases at V and 0 bases at J, with 12 bases in the middle. This CDR3 is 15 amino acids long. Germline assignment: CDR1 SGHRS and CDR2 YFSETQ. The CDR3 DNA follows: TGCGCCAGCAGCCGGACAGACACCAGCACAGATACGCAGTATTTT. The encoded protein is CASSRTDTSTDTQYF.

On this clone itself: The same CDR3 also results from other DNA sequences found in this sample. J is TRBJ2-1 and V is TRBV7-2, with D possibly TRBD2 on 5 matching bases. Germline loops: CDR1 SGHTA, CDR2 FQGNSA. Trimming pared 3 bases from V and 4 bases from J, leaving 10 bases between. There are 14 residues in the CDR3. The CDR3 loop reads CASSLVGVYNEQFF. CDR3 nucleotide sequence: TGTGCCAGCAGCTTGGTGGGAGTTTACAATGAGCAGTTCTTC.

The chain joins TRBV10-2 to TRBJ2-1; TRBD1 might be the D (5 bases). Trimming took 3 bases from V and 4 from J, leaving 13 bases between them. There are 15 residues in the CDR3. The germline gives CDR1 WSHSY, CDR2 SAAADI. CDR3 loop: CASSDKGLGYNEQFF. CDR3 in DNA: TGCGCCAGCAGTGATAAGGGGCTGGGGTACAATGAGCAGTTCTTC.